The rows below give T cell receptor beta chains drawn from one sample of a study of glioma-infiltrating T cells. TCRdb processed the multiplex PCR reads anew with MiXCR; each CDR3 protein has one entry. The table shows 45,000 or so distinct CDR3 sequences, with about a fifth occurring only once. Sample: glioma tissue, nonneoplastic brain tissue, or PBMCs (not recorded which). The receptors here all came from a human donor with low-grade glioma or glioblastoma, undergoing nonglioma brain surgery, or in good health (not recorded which). The CDR3 runs from the conserved cysteine through the conserved F or W. A D gene is named only where the DNA matches it firmly. Size is stated for part of the rows, as once, few or many counts, or as a class when the clone is expanded.

D: NA; size: many; J: TRBJ2-4; V: TRBV20-1; CDR3: CSATGVGDIQYF; DNA: TGCAGTGCTACAGGGGTGGGAGACATTCAGTACTTC
D: NA; size: NA; J: TRBJ1-2; V: TRBV14; CDR3: CASSQGAGGYTF; DNA: TGTGCCAGCAGCCAAGGGGCAGGCGGCTACACCTTC
D: NA; size: NA; J: TRBJ2-7; V: TRBV6-1; CDR3: CASSYRAPHYYEQYF; DNA: TGTGCCAGTAGCTACAGGGCCCCACACTACTACGAGCAGTACTTC
D: NA; size: many; J: TRBJ1-3; V: TRBV20-1; CDR3: CSARDSGNSGNTIYF; DNA: TGCAGTGCTAGAGATTCAGGGAACTCTGGAAACACCATATATTTT
D: NA; size: NA; J: TRBJ2-1; V: TRBV19; CDR3: CASSMALYNEQFF; DNA: TGTGCCAGTAGTATGGCACTGTACAATGAGCAGTTCTTC
D: TRBD2; size: once; J: TRBJ2-2; V: TRBV27; CDR3: CASSSRGDTGELFF; DNA: TGTGCCAGCAGTTCCCGGGGGGACACCGGGGAGCTGTTTTTT
D: TRBD2; size: NA; J: TRBJ2-1; V: TRBV19; CDR3: CASSIDSTSETPYNEQFF; DNA: TGTGCCAGTAGTATAGATTCCACTAGCGAGACCCCCTACAATGAGCAGTTCTTC
D: TRBD2; size: many; J: TRBJ2-3; V: TRBV28; CDR3: CASSPLAGVSTDTQYF; DNA: TGTGCCAGCAGTCCTTTAGCGGGGGTTAGCACAGATACGCAGTATTTT
D: NA; size: many; J: TRBJ1-2; V: TRBV4-1; CDR3: CASSQAPGYGYTF; DNA: TGCGCCAGCAGCCAGGCCCCAGGGTATGGCTACACCTTC
D: NA; size: many; J: TRBJ2-1; V: TRBV7-2; CDR3: CASSLVRAHNEQFF; DNA: TGTGCCAGCAGCTTAGTGCGGGCGCACAATGAGCAGTTCTTC
D: NA; size: few; J: TRBJ1-2; V: TRBV29-1; CDR3: CSVTDGGWDYGYTF; DNA: TGCAGCGTGACAGACGGGGGCTGGGACTATGGCTACACCTTC
D: NA; size: many; J: TRBJ2-5; V: TRBV9; CDR3: CASSPPGTLETQYF; DNA: TGTGCCAGCAGCCCACCCGGGACATTAGAGACCCAGTACTTC
D: NA; size: many; J: TRBJ1-2; V: TRBV28; CDR3: CASSLSNWGAHGYTF; DNA: TGTGCCAGCAGTTTATCCAATTGGGGGGCTCATGGCTACACCTTC
D: NA; size: many; J: TRBJ1-2; V: TRBV28; CDR3: CASRLPGLRRGGNYGYTF; DNA: TGTGCCAGCAGACTACCGGGACTCCGAAGAGGGGGTAACTATGGCTACACCTTC
D: NA; size: many; J: TRBJ1-3; V: TRBV2; CDR3: CASTRGRGNTIYF; DNA: TGTGCCAGCACCCGGGGGCGGGGAAACACCATATATTTT
D: NA; size: many; J: TRBJ2-3; V: TRBV7-6; CDR3: CASSLYSSSTDTQYF; DNA: TGTGCCAGCTCCCTTTATAGCAGCAGCACAGATACGCAGTATTTT
D: TRBD2; size: many; J: TRBJ2-7; V: TRBV7-6; CDR3: CASSLEGFSGGSSYEQYF; DNA: TGTGCCAGCAGCTTAGAAGGGTTCAGCGGGGGGAGCTCCTACGAGCAGTACTTC
D: NA; size: medium-sized; J: TRBJ1-1; V: TRBV28; CDR3: CASSLLSVSTEAFF; DNA: TGTGCCAGCAGTTTATTGAGCGTTTCCACTGAAGCTTTCTTT
D: TRBD1; size: many; J: TRBJ1-1; V: TRBV9; CDR3: CASSPQTGPNVEAFF; DNA: TGTGCCAGCAGCCCCCAGACAGGGCCCAACGTTGAAGCTTTCTTT
D: NA; size: many; J: TRBJ1-1; V: TRBV28; CDR3: CASTPPAGYRVTPGAAFF; DNA: TGTGCCAGCACCCCCCCCGCCGGGTACAGGGTAACCCCGGGCGCGGCTTTCTTT
D: NA; size: NA; J: TRBJ2-3; V: TRBV6-2/TRBV6-3; CDR3: CASIYESVSGPDTQYF; DNA: TGTGCCAGCATTTACGAGTCGGTGTCTGGCCCAGATACTCAGTATTTT
D: NA; size: many; J: TRBJ1-5; V: TRBV28; CDR3: CASSSGGQPQHF; DNA: TGTGCCAGCAGTTCGGGAGGGCAGCCCCAGCATTTT
D: NA; size: many; J: TRBJ1-1; V: TRBV29-1; CDR3: CSGANTEAFF; DNA: TGCAGCGGCGCGAACACTGAAGCTTTCTTT
D: NA; size: many; J: TRBJ1-2; V: TRBV19; CDR3: CASSSGLGYTF; DNA: TGTGCCAGTAGTTCCGGCCTTGGCTACACCTTC
D: NA; size: NA; J: TRBJ1-1; V: TRBV2; CDR3: CASSESSYYGYTEAFF; DNA: TGTGCCAGCAGTGAATCCTCGTACTATGGCTACACTGAAGCTTTCTTT
D: NA; size: many; J: TRBJ1-5; V: TRBV28; CDR3: CASSLSTGLSNQPQHF; DNA: TGTGCCAGCAGTTTATCAACAGGGCTTAGCAATCAGCCCCAGCATTTT
D: TRBD1; size: few; J: TRBJ2-1; V: TRBV3-1; CDR3: CASSQDSPGTGVLRSYNEQFF; DNA: TGTGCCAGCAGCCAAGATTCCCCCGGGACAGGGGTCTTACGCTCCTACAATGAGCAGTTCTTC
D: NA; size: few; J: TRBJ2-7; V: TRBV7-9; CDR3: CASSQPQGYEQYF; DNA: TGTGCCAGCAGCCAACCTCAGGGCTACGAGCAGTACTTC
D: NA; size: NA; J: TRBJ2-7; V: TRBV20-1; CDR3: CSARAPGGALYKQYF; DNA: TGCAGTGCTAGGGCCCCAGGAGGGGCGCTCTACAAGCAGTACTTC
D: NA; size: NA; J: TRBJ2-5; V: TRBV3-1; CDR3: CASNSNGETQYF; DNA: TGTGCCAGCAATTCAAATGGAGAGACCCAGTACTTC
D: NA; size: few; J: TRBJ1-2; V: TRBV12-3/TRBV12-4; CDR3: CASSSARNYGYTF; DNA: TGTGCCAGCAGCTCCGCCAGGAACTATGGCTACACCTTC
D: NA; size: many; J: TRBJ1-5; V: TRBV28; CDR3: CASTLSAPPEGNQPQHF; DNA: TGTGCCAGCACCTTAAGCGCGCCCCCTGAAGGGAATCAGCCCCAGCATTTT
D: NA; size: NA; J: TRBJ1-3; V: TRBV28; CDR3: CASSAKTATRNTIYF; DNA: TGTGCCAGCAGTGCCAAGACAGCGACTAGAAACACCATATATTTT
D: NA; size: few; J: TRBJ2-7; V: TRBV20-1; CDR3: CSASHFLEESPYEQYF; DNA: TGCAGTGCTAGCCACTTCTTAGAGGAATCCCCCTACGAGCAGTACTTC
D: NA; size: many; J: TRBJ1-6; V: TRBV4-1; CDR3: CASSQMGPLHF; DNA: TGCGCCAGCAGCCAAATGGGACCCCTCCACTTT
D: NA; size: many; J: TRBJ2-5; V: TRBV6-1; CDR3: CASSEGGGRETQYF; DNA: TGTGCCAGCAGTGAAGGAGGGGGGCGGGAGACCCAGTACTTC
D: NA; size: many; J: TRBJ2-5; V: TRBV2; CDR3: CASSEAVRKQETQYF; DNA: TGTGCCAGCAGCGAGGCAGTGCGTAAACAAGAGACCCAGTACTTC
D: TRBD2; size: few; J: TRBJ2-3; V: TRBV4-1; CDR3: CASSHATPVLAGAMSSTDTQYF; DNA: TGCGCCAGCAGCCATGCGACCCCTGTGCTAGCGGGGGCCATGAGCAGCACAGATACGCAGTATTTT
D: NA; size: NA; J: TRBJ1-5; V: TRBV5-6; CDR3: CANSPPPGVITDSNQPQHF; DNA: TGTGCCAATTCGCCTCCCCCAGGGGTAATAACAGATAGCAATCAGCCCCAGCATTTT
D: TRBD1; size: few; J: TRBJ1-2; V: TRBV19; CDR3: CASSSRQGPTNYGYTF; DNA: TGTGCCAGTAGTTCTCGACAGGGGCCAACTAACTATGGCTACACCTTC
D: NA; size: many; J: TRBJ1-3; V: TRBV3-1; CDR3: CASSPLSRNTIYF; DNA: TGTGCCAGCAGCCCCCTCTCCCGAAACACCATATATTTT
D: NA; size: NA; J: TRBJ2-7; V: TRBV6-1; CDR3: CASSLRLEGSNYEQYF; DNA: TGTGCCAGCAGTCTCCGACTAGAGGGTTCCAACTACGAGCAGTACTTC
D: NA; size: NA; J: TRBJ2-7; V: TRBV12-5; CDR3: CASGRNFEQYF; DNA: TGTGCTAGTGGACGCAATTTCGAGCAGTACTTC
D: NA; size: few; J: TRBJ2-5; V: TRBV19; CDR3: CASSIGFREETQYF; DNA: TGTGCCAGTAGTATAGGTTTCAGGGAGGAGACCCAGTACTTC
D: NA; size: many; J: TRBJ1-3; V: TRBV6-6; CDR3: CASSYSSGPGNTIYF; DNA: TGTGCCAGCAGTTACTCGAGCGGACCCGGAAACACCATATATTTT
D: NA; size: many; J: TRBJ2-1; V: TRBV19; CDR3: CASTPTPARNNEQFF; DNA: TGTGCCAGTACACCGACTCCGGCTAGGAACAATGAGCAGTTCTTC
D: NA; size: NA; J: TRBJ2-3; V: TRBV9; CDR3: CASSVGTASTDTQYF; DNA: TGTGCCAGCAGCGTAGGAACTGCTAGCACAGATACGCAGTATTTT
D: NA; size: few; J: TRBJ1-1; V: TRBV19; CDR3: CATRRGEEGRGAFF; DNA: TGTGCCACTAGAAGAGGCGAAGAGGGCAGGGGTGCTTTCTTT